The 20 T cell receptor beta chains reported below all come from one sample, sequenced in a study of T-cell memory formation after mild COVID-19. Using its own MiXCR run on the 5' RACE reads, TCRdb lists one record per CDR3 protein. There are about 360,000 distinct CDR3 sequences in the sample; 13% to 15% occur only once, and about 22% lies in the top ten. Sequences were obtained from PBMCs or a T cell subset sorted from them (not recorded which). The receptors derive from a man aged 18 to 29 who had mild COVID-19 (a few samples of this study predate the infection). Cell type and time point are not known.

A few counts support this clonotype. This chain connects TRBV4-1 to TRBJ2-2, with D perhaps matching TRBD1 (6 bases). V gave up 3 bases and J gave up 0 bases, with 14 bases separating them. The germline CDR1 and CDR2 sequences are MGHRA and YSYEKL. This CDR3 contains 17 residues. In DNA, the CDR3 is TGCGCCAGCAGCCACCGGACAGCGCCAGCGAACACCGGGGAGCTGTTTTTT. It codes for CASSHRTAPANTGELFF.

The chain recombines TRBV6-5 with TRBJ2-4; possible D gene TRBD2, 7 bases. V lost 5 bases to trimming and J lost 5 bases, with 16 bases between them. CDR1 is MNHEY and CDR2 is SVGAGI in the germline V gene. The CDR3 loop spans 15 amino acids. This chain's CDR3 is CASSRGGGGQNIQYF. The CDR3 DNA is TGTGCCAGCAGTAGAGGAGGGGGGGGCCAAAACATTCAGTACTTC.

The rearrangement links TRBV6-1 to TRBJ2-1; maybe TRBD1 (5 bases). The CDR3 is made up of 15 amino acids. V dropped 0 bases and J dropped 3 bases, with 9 bases sitting between them. Germline V gives CDR1 MNHNS, CDR2 SASEGT. Written as DNA, the CDR3 is TGTGCCAGCAGTGAAGCGGGGCTGGACTACAATGAGCAGTTCTTC. Protein: CASSEAGLDYNEQFF.

This clonotype appeared many times. CDR3 region: CASSQTGAGTGELFF. Written as DNA, the CDR3 is TGTGCCAGCAGCCAGACAGGGGCGGGCACCGGGGAGCTGTTTTTT. The J gene is TRBJ2-2, the V gene TRBV7-2; 8 nucleotides line up with TRBD1. Germline trimming cut 5 bases from V and 4 bases from J; bases unmatched to any gene: 6. CDR3 size: 15 residues. Germline CDR1 SGHTA, CDR2 FQGNSA.

This clonotype was seen at least ten times. This chain uses TRBV10-1 with TRBJ2-2; D gene ambiguous. V lost 3 bases and J 1 base, leaving 3 bases between the germline ends. CDR3 length: 13 residues. Germline CDR1 is WNHNN and CDR2 is SYGVQD (reference sequence). The CDR3 here is CASSDQNTGELFF. The CDR3 nucleotides read TGCGCCAGCAGTGACCAGAACACCGGGGAGCTGTTTTTT.

Only a few counts were recorded for this clonotype. The chain carries TRBV4-1 and TRBJ2-1; 7 bases match TRBD1. V gave up 4 bases and J gave up 0 bases; unmatched junction bases: 9. Germline V gene sequence: CDR1 MGHRA, CDR2 YSYEKL. This CDR3 region has 17 residues. The CDR3 loop reads CASSRGSTGSSYNEQFF. The CDR3, as DNA: TGCGCCAGCAGCCGAGGATCGACAGGGAGCTCCTACAATGAGCAGTTCTTC.

This sequence joins TRBV4-1 and TRBJ1-2, with D perhaps TRBD1 (5 bases). Between the trimmed V and J ends, which lost 0 bases and 7 bases, there was a span of 15 bases. Germline CDR1 reads MGHRA; CDR2 reads YSYEKL. The CDR3 runs 15 residues. CDR3 DNA: TGCGCCAGCAGCCAAGATCATCGGGGCTCCGCTGGCTACACCTTC. This sequence encodes CASSQDHRGSAGYTF.

The V gene is TRBV7-9, the J gene TRBJ2-7, with 9 bases that match TRBD1. Germline V lookup: CDR1 SEHNR, CDR2 FQNEAQ (reference sequence). The V segment lost 5 bases and the J segment 6 bases; nucleotides outside the gene matches: 8. The CDR3 is 14 residues long. This CDR3 is CASSAHRGPCEQYV. The CDR3 DNA reads TGTGCCAGCAGCGCTCACAGGGGGCCCTGCGAGCAGTACGTC.

This clonotype was counted many times. Relative to the germline gene, one junction end is altered; a read error may explain this. The genes are TRBV5-1 and TRBJ1-1, with D unresolved. Germline CDR1 and CDR2: SGHRS and YFSETQ. The CDR3 runs to 14 residues. The CDR3 coding sequence is TGTGCCAGCAGTTTGGGCAGTATGAACACTGAAGCTTTCTTT. This encodes CASSLGSMNTEAFF.

This clonotype was recorded a few times. The V call is TRBV20-1, the J call TRBJ2-2; D gene uncertain. Per germline, CDR1 DFQATT and CDR2 SNEGSKA (reference sequence). This CDR3 comprises 13 residues. This chain's CDR3 is CSMTGRPTGELFF. The CDR3 DNA reads as TGCAGCATGACCGGACGGCCGACCGGGGAGCTGTTTTTT.

In this sample, this clonotype turned up a few times. This sequence joins TRBV7-2 and TRBJ2-1; D is uncertain. Germline CDR1 reads SGHTA; CDR2 reads FQGNSA. This CDR3 has 14 residues. V lost 5 bases, J lost 5 bases, and 13 bases lay in between. CDR3 nucleotide sequence: TGTGCCAGCAGCGCCCGACTCGTAAACAATGAGCAGTTCTTC. This codes for CASSARLVNNEQFF.

The J gene is TRBJ1-2, the V gene TRBV30, with 7 bases matching TRBD1. The V segment lost 2 bases and the J segment 5 bases; nucleotides outside the gene matches: 5. Germline CDR1 reads GTSNPN; CDR2 reads SVGIG (reference sequence). The length of the CDR3 is 13 residues. The CDR3 DNA reads TGTGCCTGGAGTACAGGGGTTCTATATGGCTACACCTTC. Encoded protein: CAWSTGVLYGYTF.

At least ten counts were recorded for this clonotype. This rearrangement joins TRBV25-1 to TRBJ2-5; D call uncertain. Trimming removed 1 base from V and 5 bases from J, with 14 bases in between. From germline, CDR1 is MGHDK and CDR2 SYGVNS. This CDR3 has 15 residues. Here the CDR3 reads CASSESGRMGETQYF. CDR3 coding DNA: TGTGCCAGCAGTGAATCCGGGCGGATGGGGGAGACCCAGTACTTC.

The J gene is TRBJ2-7, the V gene TRBV10-3, with D unresolved. The germline gives CDR1 ENHRY, CDR2 SYGVKD. V was clipped by 7 bases and J by 6 bases, with 13 bases between them. This CDR3 is 12 amino acids long. CDR3 protein: CAIMGPPGEQYF. The CDR3 nucleotides are TGTGCCATCATGGGCCCTCCGGGCGAGCAGTACTTC.

This chain's CDR3 is CASSVAPGLEQYV. CDR3 nucleotides: TGTGCCAGCAGCGTAGCTCCAGGCCTCGAGCAGTACGTC. The genes are TRBV9 and TRBJ2-7, with D hard to call. The CDR3 length is 13 residues. Germline V lookup: CDR1 SGDLS, CDR2 YYNGEE. V was pared by 0 bases and J by 6 bases, with 10 bases between.

This clonotype appeared a few times. The V call is TRBV6-2 or TRBV6-3, the J call TRBJ2-2; 7 bases match TRBD2. The V gene end was trimmed by 6 bases and the J gene end by 4 bases; junction bases not matched to a gene: 8. Germline loops: CDR1 MNHEY, CDR2 SVGEGT. The CDR3 has 15 residues. The CDR3 DNA sequence: TGTGCCAGCAGCTCGAGCGGGGCGGGCACCGGGGAGCTGTTTTTT. As protein: CASSSSGAGTGELFF.

This clonotype appeared a few times. The genes are TRBV7-6 and TRBJ2-5; 7 bases line up with TRBD1. After removal of 6 bases from V and 3 bases from J, the junction contained 7 bases not matched to a gene. This CDR3 is built from 14 residues. The germline V gene encodes CDR1 SGHVS and CDR2 FNYEAQ. DNA for the CDR3: TGTGCCAGCAGTCTGACAGGGAACGAAGAGACCCAGTACTTC. It specifies CASSLTGNEETQYF.

This clonotype has just one count. The V gene is TRBV12-3 or TRBV12-4, the J gene TRBJ2-7; D unresolved. The ends were cut back, 5 bases at V and 10 bases at J, with 15 bases in the middle. The CDR3 totals 12 residues. CDR3 sequence (DNA): TGTGCCAGCAGTGATCACATGTCTCCACAGTACTTC. Residues: CASSDHMSPQYF.

With regard to this clonotype: One end of the junction is discordant with germline, which a read error may explain. The chain combines TRBV29-1 with TRBJ2-5; weak D call: TRBD2 (5 bases). Germline loops: CDR1 SQVTM, CDR2 ANQGSEA. The CDR3 runs to 15 residues. CDR3 coding DNA: TGCAGCGTTGAAGATAGGGCGGGCCTCGGGTGGACCCAGCACTTC. It codes for CSVEDRAGLGWTQHF.

V and J are TRBV19 and TRBJ2-3; no clear D. The CDR3 loop spans 13 amino acids. V dropped 8 bases and J dropped 4 bases, with 13 bases sitting between them. From germline, CDR1 is LNHDA and CDR2 SQIVND (reference sequence). CDR3: CASAASNSDTQYF. CDR3 bases: TGTGCCAGTGCCGCGTCCAACTCAGATACGCAGTATTTT. The full variable domain, with the rest looked up from reference TRBV19 and TRBJ2-3, is DGGITQSPKYLFRKEGQNVTLSCEQNLNHDAMYWYRQDPGQGLRLIYYSQIVNDFQKGDIAEGYSVSREKKESFPLTVTSAQKNPTAFYLCASAASNSDTQYFGPGTRLTVL.